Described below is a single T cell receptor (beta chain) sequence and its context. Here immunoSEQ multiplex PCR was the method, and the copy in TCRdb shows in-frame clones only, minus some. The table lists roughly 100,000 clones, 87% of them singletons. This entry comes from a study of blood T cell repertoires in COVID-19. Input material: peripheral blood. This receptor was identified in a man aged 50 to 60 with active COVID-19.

The CDR3 DNA reads as TGTGCCTGGGTCGAGCCGGGTGGGTTAGGCTACACCTTC. It codes for CAWVEPGGLGYTF. This chain links TRBV30 with TRBJ1-2; D is unclear. Trimming shortened V by 5 bases and J by 8 bases, and 18 bases separated the two germline ends. The CDR3 totals 13 residues. Germline CDR1 is GTSNPN and CDR2 is SVGIG (reference sequence).